Below, 21 T cell receptor beta chains from the same sample are listed, as sequenced in a study of T cell responses to AZD1222 COVID-19 vaccine. Data came from immunoSEQ multiplex PCR; TCRdb stores just in-frame clones and leaves some out. The table includes about 120,000 clones, 90% to 95% detected once. Sequencing used peripheral blood, obtained 28 days after the second AZD1222 dose. The receptors stem from an adult who received the AZD1222 COVID-19 vaccine.

The chain employs TRBV11-2 and TRBJ2-1; a possible D gene is TRBD2 (5 bases). CDR1 is SGHAT and CDR2 is FQNNGV in the germline V gene. V lost 8 bases to trimming and J lost 5 bases, with 19 bases between them. This CDR3 contains 15 residues. CDR3 DNA: TGTGCCAGCGTCCCTAGGAGGATTCGGAACAATGAGCAGTTCTTC. Encoded protein: CASVPRRIRNNEQFF.

This clone came up once. V and J are TRBV19 and TRBJ2-7; D may correspond to TRBD1 or TRBD2 (5 bases each). The V end was cut by 5 bases, the J end by 2 bases, with 13 bases between. This CDR3 has 14 residues. CDR1 is LNHDA and CDR2 is SQIVND in the germline V gene (reference sequence). Here the CDR3 reads CASSSSRGPYEQYF. In DNA form, the CDR3 reads TGTGCCAGTAGTTCCTCCCGGGGACCCTACGAGCAGTACTTC.

The chain couples TRBV3-1 (or the pseudogene TRBV3-2) to TRBJ1-5; D is uncertain. The germline V and J ends were trimmed by 5 bases and 8 bases, with 16 bases remaining between them. The CDR3 loop spans 14 amino acids. Germline assignment: CDR1 LGHDT and CDR2 YNNKEL (reference sequence). The CDR3 here is CASSTTIVGEPQHF. The CDR3 DNA is TGTGCCAGCAGCACCACCATAGTTGGAGAGCCCCAGCATTTT.

The chain couples TRBV5-1 to TRBJ1-2; D remains unclear. Germline CDR1 SGHRS, CDR2 YFSETQ. With 0 bases removed from V and 4 bases from J, the gap between germline ends came to 4 bases. This CDR3 spans 12 amino acids. The DNA of the CDR3 is TGCGCCAGCAGCTTGGAAGGCTATGGCTACACCTTC. Protein product: CASSLEGYGYTF.

Here the CDR3 DNA reads TGTGCCAGCAGCTTAGAGTTTAGCTGGGATGAGCAGTTCTTC. It is translated as CASSLEFSWDEQFF. The chain has TRBV11-2 and TRBJ2-1; no firm D call. The V and J ends lost 0 bases and 8 bases respectively, with 11 bases between them. In germline, CDR1 is SGHAT, CDR2 FQNNGV. This CDR3 is built from 14 residues.

This clone was found once. The J gene is TRBJ2-7, the V gene TRBV19; 7 bases match TRBD2. The CDR3 consists of 13 residues. V lost 9 bases to trimming and J lost 6 bases; unmatched junction nucleotides: 11. Germline assignment: CDR1 LNHDA and CDR2 SQIVND (reference sequence). The CDR3: CASRPGGGPEQYF. CDR3 sequence (DNA): TGTGCCAGCCGGCCGGGGGGAGGGCCCGAGCAGTACTTC.

The chain combines TRBV4-3 with TRBJ2-1; the D gene is possibly TRBD2 (5 bases). The V and J ends lost 10 bases and 1 base respectively, with 17 bases between them. Germline-derived CDR1 and CDR2 are LGHNA and YSLEER. The CDR3 has 15 amino acids. The CDR3 region is CATQTATGSYNEQFF. CDR3 DNA sequence: TGCGCCACCCAAACTGCAACGGGGTCCTACAATGAGCAGTTCTTC.

This clone was detected only a few times. This chain connects TRBV5-5 to TRBJ1-2; 8 bases are a match to TRBD1. The CDR3 runs 14 residues. The V segment lost 4 bases and the J segment 8 bases; nucleotides outside the gene matches: 10. Germline assignment: CDR1 SGHKS and CDR2 YYEKEE (reference sequence). CDR3 protein: CASSALATGDGYTF. CDR3 bases: TGTGCCAGCAGCGCTCTTGCGACAGGGGACGGCTACACCTTC.

The chain employs TRBV9 and TRBJ2-1; D may be TRBD2 (5 bases). The ends were cut back, 0 bases at V and 10 bases at J, with 23 bases in the middle. This CDR3 has 17 amino acids. Germline CDR1 reads SGDLS; CDR2 reads YYNGEE. CDR3 in amino acids: CASSVEVFGRGSGEQFF. The CDR3 DNA sequence: TGTGCCAGCAGCGTAGAAGTTTTCGGGCGTGGGTCGGGAGAGCAGTTCTTC.

The chain couples TRBV3-1 (or the pseudogene TRBV3-2) to TRBJ1-1; unclear D gene. V lost 0 bases and J 6 bases, leaving 11 bases between the germline ends. The CDR3 length is 14 residues. Per germline, CDR1 LGHDT and CDR2 YNNKEL (reference sequence). CDR3 DNA: TGTGCCAGCAGCCAAGATGGACGAATTTCTGAAGCTTTCTTT. Protein product: CASSQDGRISEAFF.

The genes are TRBV11-3 and TRBJ2-3; maybe TRBD2 (5 bases). The CDR3 extends over 16 amino acids. Looked up from germline, CDR1 is SGHNT and CDR2 is YENEEA. Trimming removed 0 bases from V and 7 bases from J, with 17 bases in between. The CDR3 reads CASSLDTAVAQNTQYF. CDR3 nucleotides: TGTGCCAGCAGCTTAGATACAGCGGTCGCACAAAATACGCAGTATTTT.

This rearrangement joins TRBV3-1 (or the pseudogene TRBV3-2) to TRBJ1-3; no clear D. The CDR3 consists of 17 residues. Germline assignment: CDR1 LGHDT and CDR2 YNNKEL (reference sequence). The ends were cut back, 0 bases at V and 0 bases at J, with 12 bases in the middle. The CDR3 DNA reads TGTGCCAGCAGCCAAGAACAAATCCTATCCTCTGGAAACACCATATATTTT. This codes for CASSQEQILSSGNTIYF.

This chain uses TRBV6-2 or TRBV6-3 with TRBJ2-7, with TRBD2 as a possible D gene (6 bases). CDR3 length equals 13 residues. CDR1 MNHEY and CDR2 SVGEGT come from the germline V gene. The V and J ends lost 2 bases and 2 bases respectively, with 7 bases between them. The CDR3 coding sequence is TGTGCCAGCAGTTACCGCGGGGCCTACGAGCAGTACTTC. It codes for CASSYRGAYEQYF.

The chain has TRBV7-8 and TRBJ1-6; D call uncertain. CDR1 SGHVS and CDR2 FQNEAQ come from the germline V gene. There are 14 residues in the CDR3. Trimming removed 4 bases from V and 10 bases from J, with 14 bases in between. This CDR3 reads CASSWQRERSPLHF. CDR3 sequence (DNA): TGTGCCAGCAGCTGGCAGAGGGAACGATCACCCCTCCACTTT.

The CDR3 nucleotides are TGTGCCAGCAGTTACTCGAGCTTCGAGCAGTACTTC. Its protein product is CASSYSSFEQYF. This sequence joins TRBV6-2 or TRBV6-3 and TRBJ2-7, with no clear D. V lost 0 bases and J lost 6, with 6 bases in between. The CDR3 totals 12 residues. Per the germline V gene, CDR1 is MNHEY and CDR2 is SVGEGT.

This CDR3 reads CSASTSQGTEAFF. DNA of the CDR3: TGCAGTGCTAGTACAAGCCAGGGGACTGAAGCTTTCTTT. The genes are TRBV20-1 and TRBJ1-1, with D perhaps matching TRBD1 (6 bases). In germline, CDR1 is DFQATT, CDR2 SNEGSKA (reference sequence). The CDR3 length is 13 residues. V lost 3 bases, J lost 5 bases, and 13 bases lay in between.

The chain links TRBV19 to TRBJ2-7; tentative D call: TRBD1 (5 bases). V lost 3 bases and J lost 6, with 15 bases in between. CDR3 length equals 14 residues. Germline V gene data show CDR1 as LNHDA and CDR2 as SQIVND (reference sequence). The CDR3 DNA reads TGTGCCAGTAGTATCCCGACAGAAAGGGGCGAGCAGTACTTC. It translates to CASSIPTERGEQYF.

CDR3 residues: CASSPDRVGSPLHF. The CDR3 DNA is TGTGCCAGCAGCCCCGACAGGGTAGGTTCACCCCTCCACTTT. This sequence joins TRBV21-1 and TRBJ1-6; TRBD1 is taken as the D call from the table, unchecked against the DNA. TRBV21-1 is given as a pseudogene. This CDR3 is 14 amino acids long.

The rearrangement uses TRBV4-1 and TRBJ2-5; D uncertain. Germline CDR1 is MGHRA and CDR2 is YSYEKL. V was shortened by 1 base and J by 2 bases, with 5 bases between the two germline ends. The CDR3 is made up of 13 amino acids. The CDR3 nucleotides read TGCGCCAGCAGCCAAGTTAGGCAAGAGACCCAGTACTTC. Translation: CASSQVRQETQYF.

The chain uses TRBV5-1 and TRBJ1-1, with a weak D call TRBD1 (6 bases). Germline V gene data show CDR1 as SGHRS and CDR2 as YFSETQ. This CDR3 is 14 amino acids long. V was shortened by 2 bases and J by 8 bases, with 16 bases between the two germline ends. The CDR3 protein is CASSLTRTDLEAFF. CDR3 in DNA: TGCGCCAGCAGCTTAACTCGGACAGATTTAGAAGCTTTCTTT.

The V and J genes are TRBV7-2 and TRBJ1-2, with TRBD1 matching over 7 bases. The CDR3 loop spans 16 amino acids. Germline CDR1 SGHTA, CDR2 FQGNSA. V was pared by 5 bases and J by 0 bases, with 9 bases of the junction left unmatched. The CDR3 here is CASSAKTGTANYGYTF. In DNA, the CDR3 is TGTGCCAGCAGCGCCAAAACCGGGACAGCTAACTATGGCTACACCTTC.